The 22 T cell receptor beta chains below were found in one sample sequenced in a study of blood T cell repertoires in COVID-19. Libraries were prepared by immunoSEQ multiplex PCR; TCRdb keeps only in-frame clonotypes and omits some of them. The profile shows 100,000 to 120,000 clones, approximately 78% of them singletons. Material for sequencing was peripheral blood. The receptors shown here come from a woman older than 75 with acute or convalescent COVID-19.

The chain combines TRBV3-1 (or the pseudogene TRBV3-2) with TRBJ2-1, with 8 bases fitting TRBD1. The germline CDR1 and CDR2 sequences are LGHDT and YNNKEL (reference sequence). The CDR3 extends over 15 amino acids. V was clipped by 4 bases and J by 7 bases; unmatched bases: 9. The CDR3 spells CASSLRTGSVNEQFF. In DNA, the CDR3 is TGTGCCAGCAGCCTCCGGACAGGGTCAGTGAATGAGCAGTTCTTC.

The chain joins TRBV7-2 to TRBJ1-1, with 8 bases lining up with TRBD1. The CDR3 is 16 residues long. V lost 5 bases to trimming and J lost 2 bases; unmatched junction nucleotides: 10. Germline assignment: CDR1 SGHTA and CDR2 FQGNSA. Here the CDR3 reads CASSPGQARGNTEAFF. Here the CDR3 DNA reads TGTGCCAGCAGCCCGGGACAGGCAAGAGGAAACACTGAAGCTTTCTTT.

The chain carries TRBV28 and TRBJ1-5, with D possibly TRBD1 on 5 matching bases. This CDR3 has 15 residues. Trimming removed 3 bases at V and 3 bases at J, with 12 bases between. CDR1 and CDR2 (germline): MDHEN, SYDVKM. CDR3 amino acids: CASSFAQGFNQPQHF. CDR3 bases: TGTGCCAGCAGTTTCGCCCAGGGATTCAATCAGCCCCAGCATTTT.

This clone has a single count. This chain joins TRBV7-2 and TRBJ1-1; TRBD1 aligns across 7 bases. Germline CDR1 SGHTA, CDR2 FQGNSA. J gave up 3 bases and V 4 bases, and 5 bases lay outside the gene matches. CDR3 length: 14 amino acids. The CDR3 region has the DNA TGTGCCAGCAGCTCATCGACAGGGTACACTGAAGCTTTCTTT. It codes for CASSSSTGYTEAFF.

The CDR3 region has the DNA TGTGCCAGCAGCTCCGGCGGGGAGACCCAGTACTTC. This translates into CASSSGGETQYF. The chain carries TRBV7-9 and TRBJ2-5; D is possibly TRBD2 (5 bases). This CDR3 has 12 amino acids. The V gene lost 4 bases and the J gene lost 5 bases, with 8 bases spanning the gap. Germline CDR1 and CDR2: SEHNR and FQNEAQ (reference sequence).

This clone appeared a single time. This chain links TRBV24-1 with TRBJ1-2; 12 positions agree with TRBD1. Germline V gene sequence: CDR1 KGHDR, CDR2 SFDVKD. This CDR3 contains 15 residues. Trimming cost V 6 bases and J 4 bases; bases outside gene matches: 5. The CDR3 bases are TGTGCCACCAGTCATAGGGACAGGGGGCTCTATGGCTACACCTTC. As protein: CATSHRDRGLYGYTF.

The V and J genes are TRBV3-1 (or the pseudogene TRBV3-2) and TRBJ2-2; no reliable D call. The CDR3 contains 12 residues. Germline CDR1 is LGHDT and CDR2 is YNNKEL (reference sequence). V was pared by 2 bases and J by 5 bases, with 3 bases between. The DNA for the CDR3 is TGTGCCAGCAGCCAACGGACCGGGGAGCTGTTTTTT. Translating it yields CASSQRTGELFF.

The chain links TRBV4-1 to TRBJ2-7; 13 bases are a match to TRBD2. The CDR3 length is 16 residues. Germline lookup yields CDR1 MGHRA and CDR2 YSYEKL. V was clipped by 4 bases and J by 6 bases; unmatched bases: 9. The CDR3 region is CASSPGGTSGIFEQYF. DNA of the CDR3: TGCGCCAGCAGCCCCGGAGGGACTAGCGGGATCTTCGAGCAGTACTTC.

This sequence joins TRBV7-9 and TRBJ2-2; D gene uncertain. The CDR3 sequence is 15 residues long. Looked up from germline, CDR1 is SEHNR and CDR2 is FQNEAQ (reference sequence). Between the trimmed V and J ends, which lost 0 bases and 1 base, there was a span of 6 bases. The CDR3 protein is CASSLAHRNTGELFF. The CDR3, as DNA: TGTGCCAGCAGCTTAGCCCACAGGAACACCGGGGAGCTGTTTTTT.

The rearrangement joins TRBV15 to TRBJ2-7; 10 bases are shared with TRBD1. Trimming cost V 3 bases and J 0 bases; bases outside gene matches: 2. This CDR3 is built from 15 residues. The germline CDR1 and CDR2 sequences are LNHNV and YYDKDF (reference sequence). CDR3 nucleotide sequence: TGTGCCACCAGCAGGGACAGGGGGAGCTCCTACGAGCAGTACGTC. Its translation is CATSRDRGSSYEQYV.

This clone was recorded a few times. The V gene is TRBV7-6, the J gene TRBJ1-1, with D possibly being TRBD1 (6 bases). CDR1 SGHVS and CDR2 FNYEAQ come from the germline V gene. V lost 4 bases to trimming and J lost 1 base, with 10 bases between them. This CDR3 has 14 residues. DNA for the CDR3: TGTGCCAGCAGCTCGCTACAGGGGAACACTGAAGCTTTCTTT. This codes for CASSSLQGNTEAFF.

The chain combines TRBV5-1 with TRBJ2-3; D unclear. Germline V gene sequence: CDR1 SGHRS, CDR2 YFSETQ. Trimming removed 6 bases at V and 6 bases at J, with 14 bases between. This CDR3 spans 13 amino acids. The CDR3 spells CASTLPPLDTQYF. The DNA of the CDR3 is TGCGCCAGCACCCTTCCCCCCCTGGATACGCAGTATTTT.

This rearrangement joins TRBV19 to TRBJ2-7; 10 bases agree with TRBD1. The junction had 1 base not matched to a gene; V was cut back by 5 bases and J by 0 bases. The CDR3 contains 14 residues. Per germline, CDR1 LNHDA and CDR2 SQIVND (reference sequence). The CDR3 region has the DNA TGTGCCAGTAGTCGGACAGGGGGCTCCTACGAGCAGTACTTC. It codes for CASSRTGGSYEQYF.

This rearrangement joins TRBV9 to TRBJ1-5; 10 positions match TRBD1. Trimming removed 0 bases from V and 7 bases from J; junction bases left unmatched: 4. CDR1 SGDLS and CDR2 YYNGEE come from the germline V gene. This CDR3 is 15 amino acids long. CDR3 amino acids: CASSVGDRGEQPQHF. The CDR3 DNA reads as TGTGCCAGCAGCGTAGGGGACAGGGGTGAACAGCCCCAGCATTTT.

The J gene is TRBJ2-1, the V gene TRBV4-3; 9 bases agree with TRBD2. V was clipped by 1 base and J by 10 bases; unmatched bases: 11. The CDR3 extends over 16 amino acids. The germline V gene has CDR1 LGHNA and CDR2 YSLEER. The CDR3 here is CASSQVLGGRANEQFF. The CDR3 DNA reads TGCGCCAGCAGCCAAGTTTTAGGCGGGAGGGCCAACGAGCAGTTCTTC.

This chain connects TRBV29-1 to TRBJ2-1; D may be TRBD1 (6 bases). V was shortened by 1 base and J by 0 bases, with 10 bases between the two germline ends. Germline loops: CDR1 SQVTM, CDR2 ANQGSEA. The CDR3 contains 15 residues. The CDR3 here is CSVEGGQSSYNEQFF. The DNA for the CDR3 is TGCAGCGTTGAAGGGGGACAAAGCTCCTACAATGAGCAGTTCTTC.

This clone was counted once. The chain links TRBV15 to TRBJ1-5; D is uncertain. The V gene lost 3 bases and the J gene lost 7 bases, with 7 bases spanning the gap. The CDR3 consists of 12 residues. Germline assignment: CDR1 LNHNV and CDR2 YYDKDF (reference sequence). CDR3 sequence: CATSSQKQPQHF. As DNA, the CDR3 is TGTGCCACCAGCAGCCAGAAACAGCCCCAGCATTTT.

The genes are TRBV5-4 and TRBJ2-5; 8 nucleotides align to TRBD1. This CDR3 contains 14 residues. With V trimmed by 4 bases and J by 2 bases, 4 bases remained unmatched. CDR1 and CDR2 (germline): SGHNT, YYREEE (reference sequence). The CDR3 bases are TGTGCCAGCAGCCCGGGGACAGGACAAGAGACCCAGTACTTC. It encodes CASSPGTGQETQYF.

DNA for the CDR3: TGTGCCAGCAAGAGGTTCTCGAACACCGGGGAGCTGTTTTTT. Amino acids: CASKRFSNTGELFF. The J gene is TRBJ2-2, the V gene TRBV6-6; D unclear. V was clipped by 7 bases and J by 0 bases, with 9 bases between them. This CDR3 region has 14 residues. Germline V gene data show CDR1 as MNHNY and CDR2 as SVGAGI (reference sequence).

The chain employs TRBV27 and TRBJ1-5, with a weak D call TRBD1 (5 bases). There are 16 residues in the CDR3. Germline loops: CDR1 MNHEY, CDR2 SMNVEV (reference sequence). The V and J ends lost 3 bases and 1 base respectively, with 13 bases between them. The CDR3 here is CASSLGGRRSNQPQHF. The CDR3 nucleotides read TGTGCCAGCAGTTTGGGGGGGAGGAGGAGCAATCAGCCCCAGCATTTT.

This chain uses TRBV5-1 with TRBJ2-5; TRBD2 matches 7 bases. The V gene end was trimmed by 7 bases and the J gene end by 7 bases; junction bases not matched to a gene: 10. This CDR3 is built from 13 residues. Germline V gene data show CDR1 as SGHRS and CDR2 as YFSETQ. Here the CDR3 DNA reads TGCGCCAGCCTCTCCCCCAGGGAGGGGACCCAGTACTTC. Translated: CASLSPREGTQYF.

V is TRBV2 and J is TRBJ2-1; the D gene is possibly TRBD2 (6 bases). Trimming took 6 bases from V and 8 from J, leaving 14 bases between them. The CDR3 consists of 13 residues. Germline assignment: CDR1 SNHLY and CDR2 FYNNEI. The CDR3 region has the DNA TGTGCCAGCAGACCCGGGAGTGGTGATGAGCAGTTCTTC. It codes for CASRPGSGDEQFF. Based on the CDR3 plus reference TRBV2 and TRBJ2-1, the full variable domain is EPEVTQTPSHQVTQMGQEVILRCVPISNHLYFYWYRQILGQKVEFLVSFYNNEISEKSEIFDDQFSVERPDGSNFTLKIRSTKLEDSAMYFCASRPGSGDEQFFGPGTRLTVL.